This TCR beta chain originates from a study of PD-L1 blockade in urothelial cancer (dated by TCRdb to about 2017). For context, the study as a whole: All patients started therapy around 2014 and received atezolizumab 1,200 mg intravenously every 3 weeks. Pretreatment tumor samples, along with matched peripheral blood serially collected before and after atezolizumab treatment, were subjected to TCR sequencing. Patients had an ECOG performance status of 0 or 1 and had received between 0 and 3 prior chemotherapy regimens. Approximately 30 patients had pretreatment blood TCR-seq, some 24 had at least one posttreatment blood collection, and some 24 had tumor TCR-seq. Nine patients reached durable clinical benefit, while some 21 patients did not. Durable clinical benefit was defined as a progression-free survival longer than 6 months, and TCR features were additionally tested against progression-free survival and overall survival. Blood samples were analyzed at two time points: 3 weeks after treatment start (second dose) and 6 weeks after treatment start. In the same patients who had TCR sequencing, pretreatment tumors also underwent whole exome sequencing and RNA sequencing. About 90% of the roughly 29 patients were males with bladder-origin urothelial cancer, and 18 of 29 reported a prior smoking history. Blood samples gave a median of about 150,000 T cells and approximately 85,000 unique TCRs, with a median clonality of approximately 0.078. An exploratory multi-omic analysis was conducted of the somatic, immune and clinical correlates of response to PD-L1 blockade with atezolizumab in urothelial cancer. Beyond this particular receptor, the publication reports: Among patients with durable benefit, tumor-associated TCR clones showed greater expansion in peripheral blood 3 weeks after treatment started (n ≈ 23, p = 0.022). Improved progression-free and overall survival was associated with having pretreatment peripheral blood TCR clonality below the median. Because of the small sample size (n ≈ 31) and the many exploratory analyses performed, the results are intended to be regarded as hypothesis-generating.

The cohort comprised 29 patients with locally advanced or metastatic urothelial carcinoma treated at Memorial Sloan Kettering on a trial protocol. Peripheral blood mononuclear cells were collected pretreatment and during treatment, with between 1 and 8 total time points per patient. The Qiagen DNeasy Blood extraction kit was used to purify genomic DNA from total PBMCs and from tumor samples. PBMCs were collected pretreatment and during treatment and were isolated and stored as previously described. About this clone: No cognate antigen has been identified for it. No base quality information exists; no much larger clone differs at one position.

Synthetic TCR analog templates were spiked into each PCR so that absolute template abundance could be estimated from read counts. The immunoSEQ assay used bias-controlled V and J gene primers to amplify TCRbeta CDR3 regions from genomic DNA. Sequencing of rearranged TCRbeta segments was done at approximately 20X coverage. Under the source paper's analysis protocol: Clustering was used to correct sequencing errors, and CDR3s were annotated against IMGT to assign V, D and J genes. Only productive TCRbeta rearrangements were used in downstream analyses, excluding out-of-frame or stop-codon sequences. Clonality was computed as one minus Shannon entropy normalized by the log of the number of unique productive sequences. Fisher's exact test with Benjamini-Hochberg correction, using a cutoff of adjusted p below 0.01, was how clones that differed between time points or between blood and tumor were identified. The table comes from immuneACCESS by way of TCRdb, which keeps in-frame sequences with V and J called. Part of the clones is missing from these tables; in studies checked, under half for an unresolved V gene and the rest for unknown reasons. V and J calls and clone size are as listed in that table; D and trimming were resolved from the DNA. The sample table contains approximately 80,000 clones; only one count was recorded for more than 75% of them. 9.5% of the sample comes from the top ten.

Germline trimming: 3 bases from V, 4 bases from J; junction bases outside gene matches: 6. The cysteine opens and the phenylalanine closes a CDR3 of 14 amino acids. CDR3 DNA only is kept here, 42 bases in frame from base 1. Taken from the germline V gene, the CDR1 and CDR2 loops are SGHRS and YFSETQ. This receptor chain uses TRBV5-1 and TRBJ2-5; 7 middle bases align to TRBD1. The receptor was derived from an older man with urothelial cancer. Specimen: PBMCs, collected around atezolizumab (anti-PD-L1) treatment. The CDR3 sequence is CASSSEQGLETQYF. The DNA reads TGCGCCAGCAGCTCCGAACAGGGGCTAGAGACCCAGTACTTC.